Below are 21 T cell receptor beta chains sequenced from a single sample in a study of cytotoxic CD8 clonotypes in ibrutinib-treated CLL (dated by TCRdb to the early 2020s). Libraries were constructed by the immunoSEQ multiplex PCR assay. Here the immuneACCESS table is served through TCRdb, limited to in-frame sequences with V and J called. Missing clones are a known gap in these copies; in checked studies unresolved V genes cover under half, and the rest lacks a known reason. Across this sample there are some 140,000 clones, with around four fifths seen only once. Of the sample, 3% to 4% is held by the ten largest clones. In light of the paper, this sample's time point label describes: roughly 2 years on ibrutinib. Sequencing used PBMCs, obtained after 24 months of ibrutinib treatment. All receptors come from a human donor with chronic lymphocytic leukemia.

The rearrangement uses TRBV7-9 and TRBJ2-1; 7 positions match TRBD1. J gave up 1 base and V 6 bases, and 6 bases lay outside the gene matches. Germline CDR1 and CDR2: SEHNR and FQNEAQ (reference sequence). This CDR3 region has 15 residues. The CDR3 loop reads CASSHTGDSYNEQFF. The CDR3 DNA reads TGTGCCAGCAGTCACACAGGGGATTCCTACAATGAGCAGTTCTTC.

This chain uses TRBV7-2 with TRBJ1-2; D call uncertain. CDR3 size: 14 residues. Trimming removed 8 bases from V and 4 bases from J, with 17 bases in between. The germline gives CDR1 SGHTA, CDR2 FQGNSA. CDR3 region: CASWEGPLGYGYTF. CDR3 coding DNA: TGTGCCAGCTGGGAGGGCCCTTTGGGCTATGGCTACACCTTC.

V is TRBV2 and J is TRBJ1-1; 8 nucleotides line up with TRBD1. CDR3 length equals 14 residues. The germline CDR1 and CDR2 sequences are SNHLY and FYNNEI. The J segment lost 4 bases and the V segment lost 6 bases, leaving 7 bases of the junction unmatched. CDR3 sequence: CASRYRGESTEAFF. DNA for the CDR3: TGTGCCAGCAGGTACAGGGGGGAGAGCACTGAAGCTTTCTTT.

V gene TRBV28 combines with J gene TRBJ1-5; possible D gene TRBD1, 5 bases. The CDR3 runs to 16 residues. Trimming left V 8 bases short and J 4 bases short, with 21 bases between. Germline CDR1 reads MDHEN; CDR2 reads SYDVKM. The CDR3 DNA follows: TGTGCCAGCCGAGTCCGTGCCCTGGGGCTGAATCAGCCCCAGCATTTT. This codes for CASRVRALGLNQPQHF.

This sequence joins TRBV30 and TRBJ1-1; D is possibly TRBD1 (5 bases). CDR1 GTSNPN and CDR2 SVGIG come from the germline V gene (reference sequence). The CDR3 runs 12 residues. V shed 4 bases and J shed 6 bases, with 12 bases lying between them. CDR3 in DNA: TGTGCCTGGACCCAGGTGGGACCTGAAGCTTTCTTT. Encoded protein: CAWTQVGPEAFF.

CDR3 protein: CATLPGLRSTTGELFF. CDR3 sequence (DNA): TGTGCCACCCTCCCCGGGCTTCGTTCGACCACCGGGGAGCTGTTTTTT. V and J are TRBV27 and TRBJ2-2; D not certain. The length of the CDR3 is 16 residues. Per the germline V gene, CDR1 is MNHEY and CDR2 is SMNVEV (reference sequence). Deletions cut 10 bases from V and 4 bases from J, with 22 bases between.

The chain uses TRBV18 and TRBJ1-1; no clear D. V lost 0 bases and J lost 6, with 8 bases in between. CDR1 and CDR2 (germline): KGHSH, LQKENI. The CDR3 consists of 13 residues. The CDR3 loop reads CASSPPWGAEAFF. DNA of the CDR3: TGTGCCAGCTCACCACCGTGGGGAGCTGAAGCTTTCTTT.

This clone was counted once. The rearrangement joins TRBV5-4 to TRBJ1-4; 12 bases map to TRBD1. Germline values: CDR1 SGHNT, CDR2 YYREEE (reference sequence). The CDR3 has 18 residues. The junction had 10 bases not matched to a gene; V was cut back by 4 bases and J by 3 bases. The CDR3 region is CASSPTGTGGAANEKLFF. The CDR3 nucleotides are TGTGCCAGCAGCCCAACCGGGACAGGGGGCGCAGCTAATGAAAAACTGTTTTTT.

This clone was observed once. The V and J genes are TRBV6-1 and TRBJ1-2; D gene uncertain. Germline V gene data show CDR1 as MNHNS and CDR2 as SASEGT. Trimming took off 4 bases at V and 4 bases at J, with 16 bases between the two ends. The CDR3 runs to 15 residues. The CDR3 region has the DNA TGTGCCAGCAGTGCCCCCCTTCCAGCAAGCTATGGCTACACCTTC. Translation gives CASSAPLPASYGYTF.

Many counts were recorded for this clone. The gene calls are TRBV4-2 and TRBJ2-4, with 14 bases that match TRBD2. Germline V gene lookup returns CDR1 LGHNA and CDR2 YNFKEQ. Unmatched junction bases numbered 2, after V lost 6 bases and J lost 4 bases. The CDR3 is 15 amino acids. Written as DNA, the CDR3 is TGTGCCAGCAGACGGACTAGCGGGGGGAAAAACATTCAGTACTTC. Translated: CASRRTSGGKNIQYF.

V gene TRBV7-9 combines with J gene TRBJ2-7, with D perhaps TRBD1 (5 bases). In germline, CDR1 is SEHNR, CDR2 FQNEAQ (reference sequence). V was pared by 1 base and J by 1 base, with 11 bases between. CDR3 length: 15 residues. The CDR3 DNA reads TGTGCCAGCAGCTTAGGCCAACAGGATTCCTACGAGCAGTACTTC. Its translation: CASSLGQQDSYEQYF.

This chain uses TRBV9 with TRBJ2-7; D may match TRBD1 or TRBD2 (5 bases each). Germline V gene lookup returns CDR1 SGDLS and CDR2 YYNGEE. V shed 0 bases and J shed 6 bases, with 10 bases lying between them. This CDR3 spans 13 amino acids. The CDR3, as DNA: TGTGCCAGCAGCGTAGATGGGACGGGCGAGCAGTACTTC. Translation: CASSVDGTGEQYF.

CDR3 in amino acids: CASSLALGELFF. The CDR3 bases are TGTGCCAGCAGCTTGGCCCTGGGGGAGCTGTTTTTT. The gene calls are TRBV5-4 and TRBJ2-2; no definite D call. Germline lookup yields CDR1 SGHNT and CDR2 YYREEE (reference sequence). Trimming shortened V by 0 bases and J by 8 bases, and 5 bases separated the two germline ends. The CDR3 is 12 amino acids.

In DNA form, the CDR3 reads TGCGCCAGCAGCTTGGCGGCAGGGGGGACAGATACGCAGTATTTT. It is translated as CASSLAAGGTDTQYF. The rearrangement uses TRBV5-1 and TRBJ2-3, with a possible D match to TRBD1 (7 bases). Trimming pared 0 bases from V and 3 bases from J, leaving 11 bases between. CDR3 size: 15 residues. The germline gives CDR1 SGHRS, CDR2 YFSETQ.

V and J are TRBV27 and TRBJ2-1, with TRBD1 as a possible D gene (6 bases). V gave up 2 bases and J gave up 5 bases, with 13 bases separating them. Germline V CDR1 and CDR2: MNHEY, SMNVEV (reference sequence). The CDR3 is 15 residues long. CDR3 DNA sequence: TGTGCCAGCAGTTTAATCGTCAGGGGACACAATGAGCAGTTCTTC. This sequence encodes CASSLIVRGHNEQFF.

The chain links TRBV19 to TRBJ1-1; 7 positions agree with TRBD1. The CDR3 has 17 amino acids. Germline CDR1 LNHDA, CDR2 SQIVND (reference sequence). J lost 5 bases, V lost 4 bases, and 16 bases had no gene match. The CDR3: CASSTRGTANVRTEAFF. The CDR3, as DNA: TGTGCCAGTAGTACCCGTGGGACAGCAAATGTGAGGACTGAAGCTTTCTTT.

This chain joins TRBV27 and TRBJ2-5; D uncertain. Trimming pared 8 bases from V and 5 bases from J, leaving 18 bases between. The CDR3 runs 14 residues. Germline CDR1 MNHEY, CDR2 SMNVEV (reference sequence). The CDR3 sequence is CASSSGGSRETQYF. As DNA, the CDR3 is TGTGCCAGCTCTTCGGGTGGGTCGCGGGAGACCCAGTACTTC.

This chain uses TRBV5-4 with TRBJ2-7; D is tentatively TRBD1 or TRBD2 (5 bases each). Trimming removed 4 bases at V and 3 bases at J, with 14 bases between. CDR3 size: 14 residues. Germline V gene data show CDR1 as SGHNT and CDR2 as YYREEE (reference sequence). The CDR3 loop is CASSRPGALYEQYF. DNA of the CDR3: TGTGCCAGCAGCCGCCCCGGGGCCCTCTACGAGCAGTACTTC.

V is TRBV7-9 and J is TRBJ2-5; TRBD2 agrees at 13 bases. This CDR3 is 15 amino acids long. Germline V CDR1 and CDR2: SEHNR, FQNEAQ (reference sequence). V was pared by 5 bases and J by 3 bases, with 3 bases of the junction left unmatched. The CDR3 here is CASSPGLAGEETQYF. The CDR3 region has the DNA TGTGCCAGCAGCCCAGGACTAGCGGGGGAAGAGACCCAGTACTTC.

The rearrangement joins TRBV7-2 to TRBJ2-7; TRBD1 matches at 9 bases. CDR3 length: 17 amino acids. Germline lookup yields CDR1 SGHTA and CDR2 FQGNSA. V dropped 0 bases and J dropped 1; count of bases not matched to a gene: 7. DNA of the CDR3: TGTGCCAGCAGCTTAGCGTCGGGACAGGGTGGATCCTACGAGCAGTACTTC. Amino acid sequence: CASSLASGQGGSYEQYF. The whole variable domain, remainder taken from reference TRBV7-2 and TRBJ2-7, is GAGVSQSPSNKVTEKGKDVELRCDPISGHTALYWYRQSLGQGLEFLIYFQGNSAPDKSGLPSDRFSAERTGGSVSTLTIQRTQQEDSAVYLCASSLASGQGGSYEQYFGPGTRLTVT.

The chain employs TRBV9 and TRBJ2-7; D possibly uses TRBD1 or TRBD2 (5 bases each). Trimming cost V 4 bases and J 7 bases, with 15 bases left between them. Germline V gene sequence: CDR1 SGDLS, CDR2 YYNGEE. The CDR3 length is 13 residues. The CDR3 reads CASSSGTLGEQYF. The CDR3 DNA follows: TGTGCCAGCAGCTCCGGGACCTTAGGGGAGCAGTACTTC.